The 25 T cell receptor beta chains in this list originate from one sample, sequenced in a study of vaccination effects on CD4 cells after COVID-19. Sequencing followed a ViraFEST assay step that expanded antigen-specific CD4+ T cells with viral peptide pools. Culturing for roughly 9 days preceded CD4+ T cell isolation. Recipients of the vaccine had no prior SARS-CoV-2 infection and negative nucleocapsid antibodies. Their antigens remain unidentified. Clones were sequenced by immunoSEQ multiplex PCR, and TCRdb holds only the in-frame ones, with some missing. This sample has about 55,000 clones; 55% to 75% occur once, and the top ten carry about 16%. The specimen comprised CD4+ T cells from PBMCs cultured with SARS-CoV-2 spike peptides, sampled before COVID-19 vaccination. The source of these receptors is a human donor who received a COVID-19 vaccine.

The chain recombines TRBV19 with TRBJ1-5; tentatively, D is TRBD1 (6 bases). V was clipped by 2 bases and J by 0 bases, with 14 bases between them. Germline V gives CDR1 LNHDA, CDR2 SQIVND (reference sequence). The CDR3 runs to 17 residues. CDR3 region: CASSIRGRGTSNQPQHF. The CDR3 region has the DNA TGTGCCAGTAGTATAAGAGGCAGGGGCACTAGCAATCAGCCCCAGCATTTT.

The chain recombines TRBV19 with TRBJ1-1; the match to TRBD1 covers 12 bases. The germline V gene has CDR1 LNHDA and CDR2 SQIVND (reference sequence). The V segment lost 10 bases and the J segment 1 base; nucleotides outside the gene matches: 10. This CDR3 region has 16 residues. The CDR3 nucleotides are TGTGCCACCAAGACCGGGACAGGGGGCTGGAACACTGAAGCTTTCTTT. This gives the protein CATKTGTGGWNTEAFF.

V usage is TRBV27 and J usage is TRBJ2-3, with 8 bases lining up with TRBD1. V shed 6 bases and J 4 bases; nucleotides not matched to a gene: 12. This CDR3 has 16 amino acids. Germline assignment: CDR1 MNHEY and CDR2 SMNVEV (reference sequence). The CDR3 region has the DNA TGTGCCAGCAGGGGCCCCGGACAGGGAGTGGCAGATACGCAGTATTTT. The encoded protein is CASRGPGQGVADTQYF.

The CDR3 loop is CASSPPAGRSYEQYF. The DNA of the CDR3 is TGTGCCAGCAGCCCCCCGGCAGGTCGGTCCTACGAGCAGTACTTC. The V and J genes are TRBV9 and TRBJ2-7; no definite D call. The V end lost 4 bases, the J end lost 1 base, and 15 bases lay between the germline ends. The germline gives CDR1 SGDLS, CDR2 YYNGEE. The CDR3 covers 15 residues.

The gene calls are TRBV7-2 and TRBJ2-7; 8 bases map to TRBD1. The CDR3 contains 14 residues. With 5 bases clipped from V and 6 bases from J, the junction kept 9 bases outside the gene matches. Germline V gene lookup returns CDR1 SGHTA and CDR2 FQGNSA. The CDR3 is CASSLRDRRSEQYF. As DNA, the CDR3 is TGTGCCAGCAGCCTCCGGGACAGGCGCTCCGAGCAGTACTTC.

The chain has TRBV6-4 and TRBJ2-2; weak D call: TRBD1 (6 bases). The ends were cut back, 4 bases at V and 3 bases at J, with 12 bases in the middle. The CDR3 contains 15 residues. CDR1 and CDR2 from the germline V gene are MRHNA and SNTAGT. The CDR3 spells CASSGAGDDTGELFF. Here the CDR3 DNA reads TGTGCCAGCAGTGGGGCAGGGGACGACACCGGGGAGCTGTTTTTT.

The chain couples TRBV13 to TRBJ1-3, with D unclear. Germline loops: CDR1 PRHDT, CDR2 FYEKMQ (reference sequence). The CDR3 sequence is 12 residues long. V lost 8 bases and J lost 4, with 9 bases in between. Here the CDR3 reads CASSFSGNTIYF. In nucleotides, the CDR3 is TGTGCCAGCTCCTTCTCCGGAAACACCATATATTTT.

This sequence joins TRBV5-6 and TRBJ1-1; D is possibly TRBD1 (6 bases). Trimming took off 0 bases at V and 0 bases at J, with 15 bases between the two ends. CDR1 SGHDT and CDR2 YYEEEE come from the germline V gene. The CDR3 length is 17 residues. The DNA for the CDR3 is TGTGCCAGCAGCTTGGGGAGAGGGGGAAAGGTGAACACTGAAGCTTTCTTT. The encoded protein is CASSLGRGGKVNTEAFF.

The chain employs TRBV20-1 and TRBJ2-3; 7 bases align to TRBD2. This CDR3 is 14 amino acids long. Germline CDR1 DFQATT, CDR2 SNEGSKA (reference sequence). The junction had 5 bases not matched to a gene; V was cut back by 3 bases and J by 2 bases. CDR3 nucleotide sequence: TGCAGTGCTAGTCCGGGACTATCCACAGATACGCAGTATTTT. Amino acid sequence: CSASPGLSTDTQYF.

This CDR3 reads CASGLARWDASYEQYF. The CDR3 bases are TGTGCTAGTGGTTTGGCCAGGTGGGACGCCTCCTACGAGCAGTACTTC. This rearrangement joins TRBV12-5 to TRBJ2-7; D possibly matches TRBD1 or TRBD2 (5 bases each). The CDR3 spans 16 residues. Trimming removed 1 base at V and 0 bases at J, with 13 bases between. Germline V gene sequence: CDR1 LGHNT, CDR2 FRNRAP.

This chain's CDR3 is CASSRQGAKPQHF. CDR3 DNA sequence: TGTGCCAGCAGTCGACAGGGGGCAAAGCCCCAGCATTTT. The V and J genes are TRBV28 and TRBJ1-5; 10 nucleotides align to TRBD1. CDR1 and CDR2 (germline): MDHEN, SYDVKM. The J segment lost 8 bases and the V segment lost 5 bases, leaving 3 bases of the junction unmatched. The CDR3 extends over 13 amino acids. Combining the CDR3 with reference TRBV28 and TRBJ1-5 gives the whole variable domain DVKVTQSSRYLVKRTGEKVFLECVQDMDHENMFWYRQDPGLGLRLIYFSYDVKMKEKGDIPEGYSVSREKKERFSLILESASTNQTSMYLCASSRQGAKPQHFGDGTRLSIL.

This chain links TRBV5-5 with TRBJ1-2; the D is unclear. Germline V gene lookup returns CDR1 SGHKS and CDR2 YYEKEE (reference sequence). The CDR3 spans 14 residues. The V end was cut by 0 bases, the J end by 6 bases, with 12 bases between. CDR3 sequence: CASSLAPVEDGYTF. CDR3 nucleotide sequence: TGTGCCAGCAGCTTGGCCCCGGTGGAGGATGGCTACACCTTC. Looking up the rest from reference TRBV5-5 and TRBJ1-2 gives the full variable domain: DAGVTQSPTHLIKTRGQQVTLRCSPISGHKSVSWYQQVLGQGPQFIFQYYEKEERGRGNFPDRFSARQFPNYSSELNVNALLLGDSALYLCASSLAPVEDGYTFGSGTRLTVV.

On this clone: Other DNA sequences within the sample encode an identical CDR3. The rearrangement uses TRBV30 and TRBJ1-5; D ambiguous. Germline values: CDR1 GTSNPN, CDR2 SVGIG (reference sequence). The CDR3 length is 13 residues. V lost 0 bases to trimming and J lost 5 bases, with 8 bases between them. The CDR3 nucleotides read TGTGCCTGGAGTGTACGTGGAGATCAGCCCCAGCATTTT. Protein product: CAWSVRGDQPQHF. The full variable domain, rest sourced from reference TRBV30 and TRBJ1-5, is SQTIHQWPATLVQPVGSPLSLECTVEGTSNPNLYWYRQAAGRGLQLLFYSVGIGQISSEVPQNLSASRPQDRQFILSSKKLLLSDSGFYLCAWSVRGDQPQHFGDGTRLSIL.

This clone showed up just a few times. The chain carries TRBV7-9 and TRBJ2-1; D possibly corresponds to TRBD2 (5 bases). Germline V CDR1 and CDR2: SEHNR, FQNEAQ (reference sequence). The CDR3 sequence is 13 residues long. The V and J ends lost 3 bases and 6 bases respectively, with 9 bases between them. The CDR3 sequence is CASSFWGVNEQFF. In nucleotides, the CDR3 is TGTGCCAGCAGCTTTTGGGGAGTCAATGAGCAGTTCTTC.

This chain joins TRBV5-1 and TRBJ2-7; tentatively, D is TRBD1 (5 bases). Looked up from germline, CDR1 is SGHRS and CDR2 is YFSETQ. The ends were cut back, 2 bases at V and 3 bases at J, with 12 bases in the middle. The length of the CDR3 is 14 residues. The CDR3 loop reads CASSLVVGDYEQYF. In DNA form, the CDR3 reads TGCGCCAGCAGCTTAGTCGTAGGGGACTACGAGCAGTACTTC. The full variable domain, in which reference TRBV5-1 and TRBJ2-7 provide the parts outside the CDR3, is KAGVTQTPRYLIKTRGQQVTLSCSPISGHRSVSWYQQTPGQGLQFLFEYFSETQRNKGNFPGRFSGRQFSNSRSEMNVSTLELGDSALYLCASSLVVGDYEQYFGPGTRLTVT.

This clone was detected once. The chain uses TRBV6-5 and TRBJ2-7; the D call may be TRBD1 or TRBD2 (5 bases each). There are 14 residues in the CDR3. V was shortened by 6 bases and J by 5 bases, with 17 bases between the two germline ends. The V gene's germline CDR1 is MNHEY and CDR2 SVGAGI. The CDR3 protein is CASRQTGGSDEQYF. CDR3 coding DNA: TGTGCCAGCAGGCAAACTGGGGGATCGGACGAGCAGTACTTC.

This chain connects TRBV28 to TRBJ1-2; D is undetermined. Germline V gene sequence: CDR1 MDHEN, CDR2 SYDVKM. CDR3 length: 15 amino acids. Trimming cost V 5 bases and J 4 bases, with 17 bases left between them. CDR3 in DNA: TGTGCCAGCAGTCGGGCGTGGGGAATGACCTATGGCTACACCTTC. Its protein is CASSRAWGMTYGYTF.

This sequence joins TRBV5-1 and TRBJ1-5, with 9 bases that match TRBD1. The germline CDR1 and CDR2 sequences are SGHRS and YFSETQ. The CDR3 consists of 15 residues. J was trimmed by 5 bases and V by 0 bases; bases with no gene match: 3. In DNA form, the CDR3 reads TGCGCCAGCAGCTTGGACACAGGGGGCGATCAGCCCCAGCATTTT. It specifies CASSLDTGGDQPQHF.

The rearrangement uses TRBV11-3 and TRBJ1-4, with D possibly matching TRBD1 (5 bases). V lost 5 bases and J 6 bases, leaving 16 bases between the germline ends. This CDR3 has 15 amino acids. Germline V gene lookup returns CDR1 SGHNT and CDR2 YENEEA. The CDR3 protein is CASSPLGERDEKLFF. The CDR3 DNA reads TGTGCCAGCAGCCCTCTGGGGGAAAGAGATGAAAAACTGTTTTTT.

The J gene is TRBJ2-5, the V gene TRBV9; D is tentatively TRBD1 or TRBD2 (5 bases each). The CDR3 runs 13 residues. V lost 2 bases and J 2 bases, leaving 7 bases between the germline ends. Per the germline V gene, CDR1 is SGDLS and CDR2 is YYNGEE. CDR3 loop: CASSVRGQETQYF. In nucleotides, the CDR3 is TGTGCCAGCAGCGTGAGGGGTCAAGAGACCCAGTACTTC.

The chain is built from TRBV5-1 and TRBJ2-3; unclear D gene. This CDR3 region has 13 residues. Germline V lookup: CDR1 SGHRS, CDR2 YFSETQ. V was pared by 0 bases and J by 3 bases, with 5 bases between. In nucleotides, the CDR3 is TGCGCCAGCAGCTTGGTTCCGACAGATACGCAGTATTTT. This translates into CASSLVPTDTQYF.

This clone has more than one count but fewer than ten. V gene TRBV27 combines with J gene TRBJ1-5, with 8 positions matching TRBD1. Germline assignment: CDR1 MNHEY and CDR2 SMNVEV (reference sequence). With V trimmed by 5 bases and J by 5 bases, 8 bases remained unmatched. The CDR3 runs to 15 residues. The CDR3 bases are TGTGCCAGCAGTCCTGGACAGGGATGGGATCAGCCCCAGCATTTT. Translated, it gives CASSPGQGWDQPQHF.

Only a few counts were recorded for this clone. The chain has TRBV2 and TRBJ1-6; 7 bases map to TRBD1. The length of the CDR3 is 18 residues. The germline V gene encodes CDR1 SNHLY and CDR2 FYNNEI. The V segment lost 4 bases and the J segment 2 bases; nucleotides outside the gene matches: 11. This chain's CDR3 is CASSGPGTEVPYNSPLHF. As DNA, the CDR3 is TGTGCCAGCAGTGGGCCCGGGACAGAAGTCCCCTATAATTCACCCCTCCACTTT.

The CDR3 region is CASSLAYSSGLAGGPGSYEQYF. CDR3 bases: TGCGCCAGCAGCTTGGCCTATAGCTCAGGACTAGCGGGAGGGCCGGGTTCCTACGAGCAGTACTTC. This sequence joins TRBV5-1 and TRBJ2-7; 15 bases are a match to TRBD2. Trimming removed 0 bases from V and 1 base from J; junction bases left unmatched: 17. The CDR3 runs 22 residues. CDR1 and CDR2 from the germline V gene are SGHRS and YFSETQ.

The chain uses TRBV6-2 or TRBV6-3 and TRBJ2-7; D unclear. Germline CDR1 reads MNHEY; CDR2 reads SVGEGT. V was shortened by 3 bases and J by 1 base, with 13 bases between the two germline ends. CDR3 length: 15 amino acids. This CDR3 is CASSYGLEASYEQYF. The CDR3 DNA reads TGTGCCAGCAGTTATGGGCTAGAGGCGTCCTACGAGCAGTACTTC.